Here is one T cell receptor (beta chain) with its context. Its antigen remains unidentified. These data belong to a study of shared clonotypes between healthy human individuals. The ends were cut back, 6 bases at V and 4 bases at J, with 15 bases in the middle. There are 14 residues in the CDR3. Per the germline V gene, CDR1 is MNHEY and CDR2 is SMNVEV (reference sequence). Assay: immunoSEQ multiplex PCR; the TCRdb copy retains only in-frame clones and omits some. The sample has some 2.1 million clones, 85% to 95% seen once. Study results and caveats: With a handful of donors compared, 4% to 5% of naive CD4 clonotypes were shared.

The receptor was derived from a man between 18 and 29 years old in good health. The specimen sequenced was naive CD4+ T cells sorted from blood. Regarding subset: CD45RA+ positively selected. V usage is TRBV27 and J usage is TRBJ2-5; perhaps TRBD1 as D (7 bases). In DNA, the CDR3 is TGTGCCAGCAGACGATCAGGGGGAGGAGAGACCCAGTACTTC. Translation: CASRRSGGGETQYF.